The 23 T cell receptor beta chains presented below share a single source sample, sequenced in a study of cytomegalovirus exposure and HLA in healthy donors. The primer mix had 60 Vbeta and 13 Jbeta primers. Sequenced by immunoSEQ multiplex PCR; TCRdb stores in-frame clones only, minus some. The sample has around 150,000 clones, roughly 63% seen once. Sequencing used PBMCs. These receptors all come from a woman between 55 and 75 years old in good health and CMV-seropositive.

This chain joins TRBV6-5 and TRBJ2-1, with TRBD1 as a possible D gene (5 bases). The CDR3 covers 15 residues. Germline CDR1 reads MNHEY; CDR2 reads SVGAGI. V was clipped by 2 bases and J by 0 bases, with 8 bases between them. The CDR3 spells CASSYGALSYNEQFF. The CDR3 region has the DNA TGTGCCAGCAGTTACGGGGCCCTCTCCTACAATGAGCAGTTCTTC.

This clone was detected only once. The chain has TRBV2 and TRBJ1-1; D is ambiguous. Germline V gene data show CDR1 as SNHLY and CDR2 as FYNNEI. V was pared by 3 bases and J by 11 bases, with 10 bases between. This CDR3 spans 11 amino acids. As DNA, the CDR3 is TGTGCCAGCAGTGAGTTCAGAGCGGCTTTCTTT. It translates to CASSEFRAAFF.

This chain links TRBV13 with TRBJ1-1; 9 bases fit TRBD1. The CDR3 covers 16 residues. Trimming at V came to 2 bases and at J to 4 bases, leaving 8 bases not matched to a gene. Germline CDR1 is PRHDT and CDR2 is FYEKMQ (reference sequence). The CDR3 protein is CASSLRGQGRVTEAFF. The CDR3 nucleotides read TGTGCCAGCAGCTTACGGGGACAGGGCAGGGTCACTGAAGCTTTCTTT.

This clone was counted only a few times. The chain has TRBV7-2 and TRBJ1-2, with D uncertain. Germline lookup yields CDR1 SGHTA and CDR2 FQGNSA. The length of the CDR3 is 15 residues. The V end was cut by 2 bases, the J end by 4 bases, with 14 bases between. This chain's CDR3 is CASSLTSGGFYGYTF. CDR3 nucleotides: TGTGCCAGCAGCTTAACCTCAGGAGGCTTCTATGGCTACACCTTC.

J is TRBJ2-7 and V is TRBV7-2, with unresolved D. V lost 5 bases and J lost 3, with 11 bases in between. The CDR3 covers 13 residues. Germline CDR1 is SGHTA and CDR2 is FQGNSA. Written as DNA, the CDR3 is TGTGCCAGCAGCCAGGCCCCTCTCTACGAGCAGTACTTC. Its translation is CASSQAPLYEQYF.

This clone was detected only a few times. This chain joins TRBV2 and TRBJ2-1; 10 nucleotides agree with TRBD1. Germline-derived CDR1 and CDR2 are SNHLY and FYNNEI. The CDR3 loop spans 14 amino acids. The ends lost 6 bases at V and 7 bases at J; junction bases unmatched: 6. CDR3 bases: TGTGCCAGCAGAGCGGGACAGGGGCTAAATGAGCAGTTCTTC. It specifies CASRAGQGLNEQFF.

This clone was detected a few times. V gene TRBV6-1 combines with J gene TRBJ1-4; perhaps TRBD1 as D (6 bases). V was clipped by 0 bases and J by 8 bases, with 10 bases between them. CDR3 size: 14 residues. In germline, CDR1 is MNHNS, CDR2 SASEGT. For the CDR3, the DNA is TGTGCCAGCAGTGAAGCACAGGGTGGGGAAAAACTGTTTTTT. It yields the protein CASSEAQGGEKLFF.

This clone was counted only a few times. The rearrangement joins TRBV9 to TRBJ2-5; 9 positions agree with TRBD2. The CDR3 is 16 residues long. Per the germline V gene, CDR1 is SGDLS and CDR2 is YYNGEE. V dropped 4 bases and J dropped 4; count of bases not matched to a gene: 11. CDR3 in amino acids: CASSSGTSRGRETQYF. In DNA, the CDR3 is TGTGCCAGCAGCTCGGGGACTAGCAGAGGACGAGAGACCCAGTACTTC.

The V call is TRBV5-4, the J call TRBJ2-1; 7 bases align to TRBD2. CDR3 length: 14 residues. Germline CDR1 and CDR2: SGHNT and YYREEE (reference sequence). The trim removed 2 bases at V and 6 bases at J, leaving 5 bases unmatched. CDR3 sequence reads: CASSLPTSVNEQFF. CDR3 nucleotide sequence: TGTGCCAGCAGCTTACCTACTAGCGTCAATGAGCAGTTCTTC.

In this sample, this clone turned up once. The rearrangement uses TRBV19 and TRBJ1-5, with D uncertain. Germline V gene lookup returns CDR1 LNHDA and CDR2 SQIVND (reference sequence). V was trimmed by 1 base and J by 0 bases, leaving 7 bases between them. The CDR3 sequence is 15 residues long. CDR3 loop: CASSIATYSNQPQHF. The CDR3 region has the DNA TGTGCCAGTAGTATAGCCACCTATAGCAATCAGCCCCAGCATTTT. Full variable domain (outside the CDR3, taken from reference TRBV19 and TRBJ1-5): DGGITQSPKYLFRKEGQNVTLSCEQNLNHDAMYWYRQDPGQGLRLIYYSQIVNDFQKGDIAEGYSVSREKKESFPLTVTSAQKNPTAFYLCASSIATYSNQPQHFGDGTRLSIL.

This clone was observed a handful of times. The chain employs TRBV29-1 and TRBJ1-2; D ambiguous. This CDR3 contains 11 residues. The ends were cut back, 4 bases at V and 8 bases at J, with 11 bases in the middle. In germline, CDR1 is SQVTM, CDR2 ANQGSEA. CDR3 region: CSVVRVRGYTF. DNA for the CDR3: TGCAGCGTTGTAAGAGTGAGGGGCTACACCTTC.

The V call is TRBV18, the J call TRBJ1-4, with no clear D. The CDR3 contains 15 residues. From germline, CDR1 is KGHSH and CDR2 LQKENI. V dropped 2 bases and J dropped 6 bases, with 13 bases sitting between them. The CDR3 reads CASSPIRGLDEKLFF. CDR3 DNA sequence: TGTGCCAGCTCACCAATCCGAGGACTCGATGAAAAACTGTTTTTT.

The chain combines TRBV19 with TRBJ1-5; D gene ambiguous. The CDR3 consists of 15 residues. Germline loops: CDR1 LNHDA, CDR2 SQIVND (reference sequence). V lost 7 bases and J 3 bases, leaving 16 bases between the germline ends. The CDR3 loop reads CASKVQVEYNQPQHF. The CDR3 DNA sequence: TGTGCCAGTAAAGTTCAGGTCGAGTACAATCAGCCCCAGCATTTT. The full variable domain, in which reference TRBV19 and TRBJ1-5 provide the parts outside the CDR3, is DGGITQSPKYLFRKEGQNVTLSCEQNLNHDAMYWYRQDPGQGLRLIYYSQIVNDFQKGDIAEGYSVSREKKESFPLTVTSAQKNPTAFYLCASKVQVEYNQPQHFGDGTRLSIL.

The chain has TRBV6-6 and TRBJ1-2; TRBD1 matches 9 bases. The V gene's germline CDR1 is MNHNY and CDR2 SVGAGI (reference sequence). The CDR3 contains 15 residues. V lost 0 bases to trimming and J lost 4 bases; unmatched junction nucleotides: 3. DNA of the CDR3: TGTGCCAGCAGTTACTCGACAGGGGGAGGCTATGGCTACACCTTC. Amino acids: CASSYSTGGGYGYTF.

This sequence joins TRBV18 and TRBJ1-1, with TRBD1 identical over 7 bases. Germline V gene data show CDR1 as KGHSH and CDR2 as LQKENI. This CDR3 region has 13 residues. V shed 6 bases and J 4 bases; nucleotides not matched to a gene: 5. The CDR3 DNA is TGTGCCAGCTCCCCTACAGGGGTCACTGAAGCTTTCTTT. Translated: CASSPTGVTEAFF. Variable domain in full (rest from reference TRBV18 and TRBJ1-1): NAGVMQNPRHLVRRRGQEARLRCSPMKGHSHVYWYRQLPEEGLKFMVYLQKENIIDESGMPKERFSAEFPKEGPSILRIQQVVRGDSAAYFCASSPTGVTEAFFGQGTRLTVV.

This sequence joins TRBV6-5 and TRBJ2-7; 11 bases agree with TRBD2. Trimming took 6 bases from V and 4 from J; bases not matched to a gene: 5. Looked up from germline, CDR1 is MNHEY and CDR2 is SVGAGI. The CDR3 extends over 14 amino acids. The CDR3 reads CASRLAGGKYEQYF. As DNA, the CDR3 is TGTGCCAGCAGGTTAGCGGGAGGGAAATACGAGCAGTACTTC.

The chain uses TRBV20-1 and TRBJ1-2, with D possibly TRBD1 on 5 matching bases. Trimming took 5 bases from V and 7 from J, leaving 11 bases between them. The CDR3 length is 11 residues. Germline V gene data show CDR1 as DFQATT and CDR2 as SNEGSKA (reference sequence). The chain's CDR3 is CSALGQPGYTF. DNA for the CDR3: TGCAGTGCTCTTGGACAACCTGGCTACACCTTC.

This clone has just one count. The V and J genes are TRBV9 and TRBJ2-5, with a tentative D call TRBD1 (5 bases). The CDR3 has 14 amino acids. Germline loops: CDR1 SGDLS, CDR2 YYNGEE. V gave up 4 bases and J gave up 5 bases, with 15 bases separating them. The CDR3 nucleotides read TGTGCCAGCAGCTCCTCCGTAGGGGTGGAGACCCAGTACTTC. Translation: CASSSSVGVETQYF.

The chain combines TRBV7-2 with TRBJ1-1; 8 bases match TRBD1. V was pared by 6 bases and J by 1 base, with 7 bases of the junction left unmatched. The germline CDR1 and CDR2 sequences are SGHTA and FQGNSA. This CDR3 comprises 15 residues. The CDR3 protein is CASRRGQGWNTEAFF. CDR3 coding DNA: TGTGCCAGCAGGAGAGGACAGGGTTGGAACACTGAAGCTTTCTTT.

The chain couples TRBV5-4 to TRBJ2-7; D possibly corresponds to TRBD1 (6 bases). Trimming left V 4 bases short and J 6 bases short, with 23 bases between. The CDR3 loop spans 16 amino acids. Germline V CDR1 and CDR2: SGHNT, YYREEE (reference sequence). The CDR3 spells CASSPEIRTDLSEQYF. As DNA, the CDR3 is TGTGCCAGCAGCCCCGAAATTCGGACAGATCTCTCCGAGCAGTACTTC. The whole variable domain, filled in from reference TRBV5-4 and TRBJ2-7, reads ETGVTQSPTHLIKTRGQQVTLRCSSQSGHNTVSWYQQALGQGPQFIFQYYREEENGRGNFPPRFSGLQFPNYSSELNVNALELDDSALYLCASSPEIRTDLSEQYFGPGTRLTVT.

The chain couples TRBV18 to TRBJ1-1; maybe TRBD1 (5 bases). The V gene lost 3 bases and the J gene lost 1 base, with 12 bases spanning the gap. The germline CDR1 and CDR2 sequences are KGHSH and LQKENI. This CDR3 is 15 amino acids long. The CDR3, as DNA: TGTGCCAGCTCACCCGGGGGGGTCGAGAACACTGAAGCTTTCTTT. As protein: CASSPGGVENTEAFF.

The genes are TRBV28 and TRBJ1-2; 9 bases line up with TRBD1. Per the germline V gene, CDR1 is MDHEN and CDR2 is SYDVKM. V trimming: 5 bases; J trimming: 3 bases; junction bases outside the gene matches: 7. This CDR3 region has 15 residues. The CDR3 DNA reads as TGTGCCAGCAGTAATACAGGGGGCGCTCACTATGGCTACACCTTC. This sequence encodes CASSNTGGAHYGYTF.

The gene calls are TRBV6-5 and TRBJ2-5; D may be TRBD2 (6 bases). The CDR3 covers 13 residues. Germline CDR1 is MNHEY and CDR2 is SVGAGI. Between the trimmed V and J ends, which lost 2 bases and 5 bases, there was a span of 9 bases. This CDR3 reads CASSYGGQETQYF. As DNA, the CDR3 is TGTGCCAGCAGTTACGGAGGGCAGGAGACCCAGTACTTC.